Listed here is a single T cell receptor beta chain. This clone's antigen is unknown. Base-call qualities are not available, and no considerably larger clone is one nucleotide away. In Seattle, one collaborating source enrolled patients while the infection was active and tracked those patients longitudinally over the course of disease. Collaborating institutions collected whole blood in K2EDTA tubes following their own protocols. For TCRbeta analysis, collaborator samples were shipped as frozen whole blood, as isolated PBMCs, or as DNA extracted from either sample type. Via the germline V gene (reference sequence), CDR1 is SGHNT and CDR2 YYREEE. Trimming accounts for 4 bases at V and 8 bases at J, while the number of junction bases matched to no gene is 16. The CDR3 runs 16 residues from the cysteine to the phenylalanine. Only the CDR3 DNA is retained, 48 bases long and in frame from the first base.

TCRbeta CDR3 regions were amplified from genomic DNA by means of the immunoSEQ Assay, a bias-controlled multiplex PCR. Under the source paper's analysis protocol: Nucleated cell counts per sample were estimated from amplification of reference gene primers within the assay. To quantify the absolute abundance of each unique TCRbeta CDR3 rearrangement, sequence reads were collapsed and filtered. For each sample, productive Simpson clonality was calculated as the square root of Simpson's diversity index across productive rearrangements. TCRdb took this table from immuneACCESS and kept in-frame rearrangements with V and J called. Such tables lack part of the clones; where checked against another copy, unresolved V genes explain under half of the gap, and the rest is unexplained. The V and J calls and clone size are taken from that table; D and trimming were inferred from the DNA. This sample has a few hundred thousand clones in its table, and roughly 89% of those were observed once. The ten largest account for roughly 0.84% of the sample.

This specimen belongs to a study of blood T cell repertoires in COVID-19 (dated by TCRdb to about 2020). Study-wide context: Samples covering the acute and convalescent phases of COVID-19 were provided by collaborators in the United States, Italy and Spain. The material from the prospective study consisted of cDNA or gDNA derived from T cells, B-cell-depleted T cells, or PBMCs. The dataset comprised deeply sampled blood TCRbeta repertoires from subjects exposed to, actively infected with, or recovered from COVID-19. The repertoires were made available in a free public database intended to serve as a resource for research on the immune response to SARS-CoV-2. The samples were drawn from two sources: the first 160 participants of the ongoing ImmuneRACE study, and 1,200 or so subjects contributed by 6 global collaborators. Nearly every sample came with metadata listing a de-identified subject ID, COVID-19 status, age in years and sex. Where available, HLA class I and class II types were taken from metadata supplied by the sample provider and were not determined by assay-based typing. The paper as a whole reports these results and caveats: Clinical and demographic metadata were provided uncurated, with the amount varying by source and participant.

Sequences were obtained from peripheral blood. This receptor was taken from a man aged 18 to 29 with COVID-19, enrolled during active disease. The sequence is built from TRBV5-4 and TRBJ1-2; 8 nucleotides in the junction match TRBD1. Read as DNA, the sequence is TGTGCCAGCAGCCTATCCTCCTTTGGACAGGGTGGCGGCTACACCTTC. It specifies CASSLSSFGQGGGYTF.